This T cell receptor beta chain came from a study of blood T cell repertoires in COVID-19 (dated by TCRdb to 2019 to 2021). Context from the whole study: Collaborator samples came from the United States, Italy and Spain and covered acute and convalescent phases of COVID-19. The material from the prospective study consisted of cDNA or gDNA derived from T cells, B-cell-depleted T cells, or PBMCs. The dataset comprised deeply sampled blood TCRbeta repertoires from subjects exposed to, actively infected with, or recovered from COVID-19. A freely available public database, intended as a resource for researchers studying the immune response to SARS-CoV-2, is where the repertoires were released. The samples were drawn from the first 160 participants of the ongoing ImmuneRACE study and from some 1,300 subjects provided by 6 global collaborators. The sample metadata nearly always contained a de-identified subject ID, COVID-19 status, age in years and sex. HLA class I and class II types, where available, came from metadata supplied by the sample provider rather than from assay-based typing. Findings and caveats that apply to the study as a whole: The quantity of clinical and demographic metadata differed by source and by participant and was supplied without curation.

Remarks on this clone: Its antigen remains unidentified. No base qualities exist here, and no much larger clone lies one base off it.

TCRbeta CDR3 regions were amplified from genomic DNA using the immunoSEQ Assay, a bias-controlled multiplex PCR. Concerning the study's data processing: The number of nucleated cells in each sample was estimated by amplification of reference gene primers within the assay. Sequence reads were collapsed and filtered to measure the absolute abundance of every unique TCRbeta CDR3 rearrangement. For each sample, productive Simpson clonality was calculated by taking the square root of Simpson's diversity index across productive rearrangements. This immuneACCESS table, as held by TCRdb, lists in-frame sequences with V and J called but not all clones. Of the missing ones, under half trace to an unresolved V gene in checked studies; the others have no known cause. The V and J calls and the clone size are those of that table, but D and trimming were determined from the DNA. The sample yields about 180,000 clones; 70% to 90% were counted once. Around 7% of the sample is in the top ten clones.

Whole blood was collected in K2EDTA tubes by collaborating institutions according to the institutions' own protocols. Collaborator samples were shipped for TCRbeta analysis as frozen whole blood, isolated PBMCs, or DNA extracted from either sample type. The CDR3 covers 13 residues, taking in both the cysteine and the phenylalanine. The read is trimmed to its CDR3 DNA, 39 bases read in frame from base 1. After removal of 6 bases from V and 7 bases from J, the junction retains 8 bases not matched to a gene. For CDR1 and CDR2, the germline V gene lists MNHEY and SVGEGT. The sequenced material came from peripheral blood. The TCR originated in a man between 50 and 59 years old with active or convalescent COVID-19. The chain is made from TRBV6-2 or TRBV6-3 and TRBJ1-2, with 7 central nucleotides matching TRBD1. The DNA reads TGTGCCAGCAGCTCGGACAGGTTAAGTGGCTACACCTTC. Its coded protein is CASSSDRLSGYTF.